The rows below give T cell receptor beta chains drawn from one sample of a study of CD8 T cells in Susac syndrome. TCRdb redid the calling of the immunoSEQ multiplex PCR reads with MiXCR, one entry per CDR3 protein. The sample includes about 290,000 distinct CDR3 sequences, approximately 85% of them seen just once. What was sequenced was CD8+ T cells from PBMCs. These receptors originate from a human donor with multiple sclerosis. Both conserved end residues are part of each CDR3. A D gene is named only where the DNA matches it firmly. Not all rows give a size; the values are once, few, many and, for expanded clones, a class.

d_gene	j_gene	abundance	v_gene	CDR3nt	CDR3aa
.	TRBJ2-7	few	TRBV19	TGTGCCAGTAGTACCTTCGGGAGTTGGGGCTACGAGCAGTACTTC	CASSTFGSWGYEQYF
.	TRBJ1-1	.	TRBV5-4	TGTGCCAGCAGTCCCGCAGGGAGTGAAGCTTTCTTT	CASSPAGSEAFF
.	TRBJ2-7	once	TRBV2	TGTGCCAGCAGCCGTTACCCACCGGGTGACGGGCAGTACTTC	CASSRYPPGDGQYF
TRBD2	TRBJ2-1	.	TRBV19	TGTGCCAGTAGCATAGACCTTCCGGGACTAGCGGGAGGCTACAATGAGCAGTTCTTC	CASSIDLPGLAGGYNEQFF
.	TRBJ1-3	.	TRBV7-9	TGTGCCAGCAGCTTTGAGACAGTGGTTAGAAACACCATATATTTT	CASSFETVVRNTIYF
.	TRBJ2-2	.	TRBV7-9	TGTGCCAGCAGCTTTATCGCATACACCGGGGAGCTGTTTTTT	CASSFIAYTGELFF
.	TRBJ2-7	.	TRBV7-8	TGTGCCAGCAGTGCCCCCGACGAGCAGTACTTC	CASSAPDEQYF
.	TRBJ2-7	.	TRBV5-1	TGCGCCAGCAGCACGGGCACAGCTACCCGCTACGAGCAGTACTTC	CASSTGTATRYEQYF
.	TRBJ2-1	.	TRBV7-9	TGTGCCAGCAGCTTCATTCCTAATGAGCAGTTCTTC	CASSFIPNEQFF
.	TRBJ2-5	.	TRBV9	TGTGCCAGCAGCGACCCGGGAGAGTTGCCAGAGACCCAGTACTTC	CASSDPGELPETQYF
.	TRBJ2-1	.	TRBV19	TGTGCCAGTAGTTTAATCCCCCGGCTGAGCCCCTACAATGAGCAGTTCTTC	CASSLIPRLSPYNEQFF